The next 32 T cell receptor beta chains were all read from a single sample in a study of neoadjuvant anti-PD-1 for oral cavity cancer. The table came from immunoSEQ multiplex PCR; TCRdb's copy has only in-frame clones and leaves some out. The table lists 7,500 or so clones, approximately 55% of them singletons, with about 11% in the top ten. The material was tumor tissue, obtained before nivolumab (anti-PD-1) treatment. All receptors come from a person between 35 and 79 years old with oral cavity squamous cell carcinoma.

This clone was counted a single time. A read error may produce the germline difference seen at one junction end. This chain connects TRBV28 to TRBJ2-3; 7 positions match TRBD2. The germline V gene has CDR1 MDHEN and CDR2 SYDVKM. This CDR3 comprises 16 residues. CDR3 in amino acids: CANSLNSGPSTDTQYF. In DNA, the CDR3 is TGTGCCAACAGTTTAAATAGCGGGCCGAGCACAGATACGCAGTATTTT.

This clone turned up a few times. V is TRBV28 and J is TRBJ2-5, with D possibly being TRBD1 (5 bases). The CDR3 totals 13 residues. V lost 8 bases, J lost 2 bases, and 12 bases lay in between. The germline CDR1 and CDR2 sequences are MDHEN and SYDVKM. The chain's CDR3 is CASYDSLQETQYF. The CDR3 DNA reads as TGTGCCAGCTATGACAGCTTACAAGAGACCCAGTACTTC.

The gene calls are TRBV4-1 and TRBJ2-1; 9 bases are shared with TRBD2. CDR3 length: 14 residues. The germline gives CDR1 MGHRA, CDR2 YSYEKL. V lost 5 bases, J lost 5 bases, and 4 bases stayed unmatched. The CDR3 is CASSTQRGDNEQFF. In DNA form, the CDR3 reads TGCGCCAGCAGCACTCAGCGGGGGGACAATGAGCAGTTCTTC.

This chain connects TRBV11-2 to TRBJ2-5; 12 bases agree with TRBD2. The closer fit of TRBJ2-7 to the DNA end suggests the J call may be wrong. The CDR3 is made up of 16 amino acids. Germline CDR1 is SGHAT and CDR2 is FQNNGV. The CDR3 nucleotides read TGTGCCAGCAGCTTTTCACTAGCGGGGGGCTCCTACGAGCAGTACTTC. Protein product: CASSFSLAGGSYEQYF.

There are a few counts of this clone. This chain uses TRBV6-1 with TRBJ2-1; D might be TRBD2 (6 bases). V was pared by 6 bases and J by 2 bases, with 14 bases between. The CDR3 covers 15 residues. Germline CDR1 is MNHNS and CDR2 is SASEGT. CDR3 nucleotide sequence: TGTGCCAGCAGAGTAGCTAGCGAGCCCTACAATGAGCAGTTCTTC. It yields the protein CASRVASEPYNEQFF.

The chain links TRBV5-4 to TRBJ1-1; weak D call: TRBD1 (5 bases). Germline-derived CDR1 and CDR2 are SGHNT and YYREEE (reference sequence). There are 15 residues in the CDR3. With 2 bases removed from V and 5 bases from J, the gap between germline ends came to 16 bases. CDR3 DNA sequence: TGTGCCAGCAGCTTACCGTCGGGGGGGGGAACTGAAGCTTTCTTT. This translates into CASSLPSGGGTEAFF.

The chain employs TRBV29-1 and TRBJ2-7, with 7 positions matching TRBD2. CDR1 SQVTM and CDR2 ANQGSEA come from the germline V gene. The CDR3 covers 14 residues. V lost 6 bases and J lost 0; bases outside the gene matches: 8. CDR3 protein: CSVRGEGSSYEQYF. CDR3 DNA sequence: TGCAGCGTCCGGGGGGAGGGGAGCTCCTACGAGCAGTACTTC.

The chain couples TRBV30 to TRBJ2-3, with unresolved D. Germline V gives CDR1 GTSNPN, CDR2 SVGIG (reference sequence). This CDR3 has 11 amino acids. The V gene lost 2 bases and the J gene lost 5 bases, with 5 bases spanning the gap. The CDR3 nucleotides read TGTGCCTGGAGTCAGGAAGATACGCAGTATTTT. Translated: CAWSQEDTQYF.

This clone was seen only a few times. The CDR3 bases are TGTGCCACTTCAGAGGATGGCGAGACCCAGTACTTC. This sequence encodes CATSEDGETQYF. This chain uses TRBV10-3 with TRBJ2-5; D gene uncertain. V lost 10 bases to trimming and J lost 5 bases, with 14 bases between them. Germline V CDR1 and CDR2: ENHRY, SYGVKD. This CDR3 contains 12 residues.

The chain is built from TRBV9 and TRBJ1-4, with 8 bases that match TRBD1. This CDR3 has 16 amino acids. Per the germline V gene, CDR1 is SGDLS and CDR2 is YYNGEE. The J segment lost 2 bases and the V segment lost 3 bases, leaving 6 bases of the junction unmatched. In DNA, the CDR3 is TGTGCCAGCAGCGCTTCACGGACAGGGACTAATGAAAAACTGTTTTTT. This encodes CASSASRTGTNEKLFF.

The V gene is TRBV5-6, the J gene TRBJ2-7; D tentatively reads TRBD1 or TRBD2 (6 bases each). Germline CDR1 reads SGHDT; CDR2 reads YYEEEE. This CDR3 is 16 amino acids long. Deletions cut 0 bases from V and 1 base from J, with 14 bases between. The CDR3 DNA follows: TGTGCCAGCAGCTTGGGCGGGGCAGGGGTATCCTACGAGCAGTACTTC. It codes for CASSLGGAGVSYEQYF.

The CDR3 DNA follows: TGTGCCAGCAGTTCCCTGACAGGGGCAGCCTACGAGCAGTACTTC. Protein: CASSSLTGAAYEQYF. The chain uses TRBV6-5 and TRBJ2-5, with TRBD1 identical over 8 bases. The DNA end lines up better with TRBJ2-7; the J call may be wrong. This CDR3 region has 15 residues. Per germline, CDR1 MNHEY and CDR2 SVGAGI.

J is TRBJ1-4 and V is TRBV5-1; D possibly corresponds to TRBD1 (6 bases). Trimming took 4 bases from V and 0 from J, leaving 13 bases between them. CDR3 size: 16 residues. Germline CDR1 and CDR2: SGHRS and YFSETQ. In DNA form, the CDR3 reads TGCGCCAGCAGCGCGGGACACTCCTCAACTAATGAAAAACTGTTTTTT. It yields the protein CASSAGHSSTNEKLFF.

The chain recombines TRBV6-6 with TRBJ2-3; TRBD2 is a possible D gene (6 bases). With 7 bases removed from V and 0 bases from J, the gap between germline ends came to 11 bases. CDR3 length: 14 amino acids. The germline CDR1 and CDR2 sequences are MNHNY and SVGAGI (reference sequence). The chain's CDR3 is CASKSSGSTDTQYF. DNA for the CDR3: TGTGCCAGCAAAAGTAGCGGCAGCACAGATACGCAGTATTTT.

This clone has more than one count but fewer than ten. The V gene is TRBV29-1, the J gene TRBJ2-7; 11 bases map to TRBD1. The CDR3 runs to 14 residues. The V gene end was trimmed by 6 bases and the J gene end by 3 bases; junction bases not matched to a gene: 7. CDR1 is SQVTM, CDR2 ANQGSEA, per germline. In DNA form, the CDR3 reads TGCAGCGTCGCCGGGACAGGGGGAAGCTACGAGCAGTACTTC. Amino acid sequence: CSVAGTGGSYEQYF.

The V and J genes are TRBV4-1 and TRBJ1-1; D unclear. The CDR3 loop spans 15 amino acids. V was trimmed by 3 bases and J by 1 base, leaving 12 bases between them. Germline V gives CDR1 MGHRA, CDR2 YSYEKL. The CDR3, as DNA: TGCGCCAGCAGCCAGGTCGGAGGAGCGAACACTGAAGCTTTCTTT. Protein sequence: CASSQVGGANTEAFF.

This clone was counted between two and nine times. The J gene is TRBJ1-3, the V gene TRBV2; D unresolved. The CDR3 totals 13 residues. CDR1 and CDR2 from the germline V gene are SNHLY and FYNNEI. V shed 8 bases and J shed 0 bases, with 8 bases lying between them. The CDR3 DNA is TGTGCCAGCTGCCTTATCTCTGGAAACACCATATATTTT. This gives the protein CASCLISGNTIYF.

V usage is TRBV2 and J usage is TRBJ2-1; the match to TRBD2 covers 13 bases. This CDR3 has 16 residues. The J segment lost 6 bases and the V segment lost 6 bases, leaving 8 bases of the junction unmatched. Looked up from germline, CDR1 is SNHLY and CDR2 is FYNNEI. The CDR3 protein is CASSSWTSGSVNEQFF. The CDR3 coding sequence is TGTGCCAGCAGCTCATGGACTAGCGGGAGTGTCAATGAGCAGTTCTTC.

The chain couples TRBV6-5 to TRBJ2-1; 9 bases fit TRBD2. V shed 6 bases and J 7 bases; nucleotides not matched to a gene: 10. The CDR3 is made up of 15 amino acids. CDR1 and CDR2 (germline): MNHEY, SVGAGI. CDR3 sequence (DNA): TGTGCCAGCAGGTCAACGGGACTAGCTGCAAATGAGCAGTTCTTC. Translated: CASRSTGLAANEQFF.

V and J are TRBV30 and TRBJ2-5; D remains unclear. The length of the CDR3 is 11 residues. The germline gives CDR1 GTSNPN, CDR2 SVGIG (reference sequence). V was shortened by 0 bases and J by 5 bases, with 4 bases between the two germline ends. CDR3 sequence: CAWSVMETQYF. DNA of the CDR3: TGTGCCTGGAGTGTAATGGAGACCCAGTACTTC.

This clone was detected once. This sequence joins TRBV6-1 and TRBJ2-1, with TRBD2 matching over 8 bases. The V gene end was trimmed by 7 bases and the J gene end by 10 bases; junction bases not matched to a gene: 6. CDR3 length equals 12 residues. Looked up from germline, CDR1 is MNHNS and CDR2 is SASEGT. The CDR3: CASTRGGGEQFF. The CDR3 DNA sequence: TGTGCCAGCACCCGGGGGGGCGGGGAGCAGTTCTTC.

This clone has only a few counts. The J gene is TRBJ2-3, the V gene TRBV10-1; 11 bases are a match to TRBD1. V lost 4 bases to trimming and J lost 0 bases; unmatched junction nucleotides: 3. Germline V gene lookup returns CDR1 WNHNN and CDR2 SYGVQD (reference sequence). CDR3 length: 16 amino acids. CDR3 DNA: TGCGCCAGCAGTGTGGGGACAGGGGGAAGCACAGATACGCAGTATTTT. This sequence encodes CASSVGTGGSTDTQYF.

V is TRBV12-5 and J is TRBJ2-3; unclear D gene. CDR1 is LGHNT, CDR2 FRNRAP, per germline. Trimming stripped 4 bases from V and 6 bases from J, with 8 bases between. The CDR3 length is 12 residues. The CDR3 coding sequence is TGTGCTAGTGGTTCGGCACTTGATACGCAGTATTTT. Its protein product is CASGSALDTQYF. The variable domain in full, with the rest retrieved from reference TRBV12-5 and TRBJ2-3, is DARVTQTPRHKVTEMGQEVTMRCQPILGHNTVFWYRQTMMQGLELLAYFRNRAPLDDSGMPKDRFSAEMPDATLATLKIQPSEPRDSAVYFCASGSALDTQYFGPGTRLTVL.

In its sample, this clone was seen once. The chain is built from TRBV5-1 and TRBJ2-3, with D perhaps TRBD2 (5 bases). The CDR3 covers 14 residues. Germline CDR1 SGHRS, CDR2 YFSETQ. V was clipped by 2 bases and J by 5 bases, with 12 bases between them. CDR3 sequence reads: CASSFAGPGDTQYF. In DNA form, the CDR3 reads TGCGCCAGCAGCTTTGCGGGCCCCGGAGATACGCAGTATTTT.

This clone was counted only a few times. CDR3 amino acids: CASSINLSGFYGYTF. The CDR3 DNA reads TGTGCCAGTAGTATAAATCTCTCGGGGTTCTATGGCTACACCTTC. The rearrangement joins TRBV19 to TRBJ1-2; the D is unclear. The V end lost 2 bases, the J end lost 4 bases, and 14 bases lay between the germline ends. CDR3 length: 15 amino acids. Germline lookup yields CDR1 LNHDA and CDR2 SQIVND (reference sequence).

This clone showed up just a few times. V gene TRBV6-6 combines with J gene TRBJ2-3; the match to TRBD2 covers 10 bases. The CDR3 sequence is 14 residues long. V lost 6 bases and J lost 0; bases outside the gene matches: 0. The germline gives CDR1 MNHNY, CDR2 SVGAGI (reference sequence). Here the CDR3 DNA reads TGTGCCAGCAGGACTAGCGGGAGCACAGATACGCAGTATTTT. Encoded protein: CASRTSGSTDTQYF.

The chain recombines TRBV7-9 with TRBJ2-1; perhaps TRBD2 as D (6 bases). Trimming took off 5 bases at V and 9 bases at J, with 20 bases between the two ends. The CDR3 contains 15 residues. CDR1 SEHNR and CDR2 FQNEAQ come from the germline V gene (reference sequence). The CDR3 here is CASSAGGLALSEQFF. CDR3 in DNA: TGTGCCAGCAGCGCTGGAGGGCTAGCGTTGAGTGAGCAGTTCTTC.

This clone has a handful of counts. This chain joins TRBV29-1 and TRBJ1-2, with unresolved D. V lost 6 bases and J 1 base, leaving 18 bases between the germline ends. Germline V CDR1 and CDR2: SQVTM, ANQGSEA. CDR3 length: 15 residues. CDR3 in amino acids: CSVPSPGSYNYGYTF. DNA for the CDR3: TGCAGCGTACCCTCTCCAGGCTCGTATAACTATGGCTACACCTTC.

The rearrangement joins TRBV6-5 to TRBJ1-1, with D possibly TRBD1 on 5 matching bases. This CDR3 has 14 residues. Germline lookup yields CDR1 MNHEY and CDR2 SVGAGI. V lost 0 bases, J lost 4 bases, and 9 bases lay in between. CDR3 sequence: CASSYSWGGTEAFF. For the CDR3, the DNA is TGTGCCAGCAGTTACTCCTGGGGGGGCACTGAAGCTTTCTTT.

The V and J genes are TRBV19 and TRBJ2-6, with D possibly called TRBD1 or TRBD2 (5 bases each). CDR1 LNHDA and CDR2 SQIVND come from the germline V gene (reference sequence). CDR3 length: 16 amino acids. The V end lost 4 bases, the J end lost 0 bases, and 10 bases lay between the germline ends. CDR3 region: CASSTGTVSGANVLTF. The CDR3 DNA sequence: TGTGCCAGTAGTACCGGGACGGTCTCTGGGGCCAACGTCCTGACTTTC.

V gene TRBV6-6 combines with J gene TRBJ1-4; no definite D call. This CDR3 has 13 residues. CDR1 is MNHNY, CDR2 SVGAGI, per germline (reference sequence). Between the trimmed V and J ends, which lost 6 bases and 4 bases, there was a span of 9 bases. In nucleotides, the CDR3 is TGTGCCAGCAGGATAAACATTAATGAAAAACTGTTTTTT. The encoded protein is CASRININEKLFF.

V usage is TRBV5-4 and J usage is TRBJ2-7; 11 nucleotides agree with TRBD2. The CDR3 length is 15 residues. V lost 5 bases, J lost 3 bases, and 7 bases stayed unmatched. CDR1 is SGHNT, CDR2 YYREEE, per germline (reference sequence). This chain's CDR3 is CASRELAGEYYEQYF. The CDR3 region has the DNA TGTGCCAGCAGAGAACTAGCGGGAGAATACTACGAGCAGTACTTC. Full variable domain (remainder filled in from reference TRBV5-4 and TRBJ2-7): ETGVTQSPTHLIKTRGQQVTLRCSSQSGHNTVSWYQQALGQGPQFIFQYYREEENGRGNFPPRFSGLQFPNYSSELNVNALELDDSALYLCASRELAGEYYEQYFGPGTRLTVT.